The clone carrying this T cell receptor (beta chain) was detected a few times. Per germline, CDR1 SGHAT and CDR2 FQNNGV. CDR3 length: 12 residues. Trimming left V 5 bases short and J 6 bases short, with 5 bases between. The sample belongs to a study of blood T cell repertoires in COVID-19. Assay used: immunoSEQ multiplex PCR; TCRdb lists only in-frame clones, some missing. The data hold 200,000 to 300,000 clones, with 70% to 90% observed a single time. The source is a woman aged 40 to 50 with acute or convalescent COVID-19. The chain joins TRBV11-2 to TRBJ1-6; D unresolved. Sequenced material: peripheral blood. CDR3 nucleotides: TGTGCCAGCAGCCCCGGTAATTCACCCCTCCACTTT. Translating it yields CASSPGNSPLHF.